This TCR beta chain stems from a study of blood T cells in healthy people across ages. General study findings and limits: The unknown donor CMV status may have confounded expanded clonotype changes. The fall in TCR beta diversity per million T cells was roughly linear with age.

Isolated per sample were at least 7 million PBMCs. Every sample gave at least 5.5 micrograms of total RNA when it was extracted. The CDR3 length is 13 residues. V was pared by 1 base and J by 8 bases, with 9 bases between. Germline V CDR1 and CDR2: SGHTA, FQGNSA. A note on this clonotype: The antigen is not known.

Sample-barcoded 5' priming and a J-beta primer mix drove a second PCR of roughly 6 to 12 cycles. TCRdb re-called the 5' RACE reads with MiXCR, one entry per CDR3 protein. This table has roughly 500,000 distinct CDR3 sequences, approximately 27% appearing once. The sequence came from a woman in her 70s in good health. V usage is TRBV7-2 and J usage is TRBJ2-1; D unresolved. Sequenced material: blood. The CDR3 loop is CASSLVGVDEQFF. Written as DNA, the CDR3 is TGTGCCAGCAGCTTAGTTGGGGTAGATGAGCAGTTCTTC.